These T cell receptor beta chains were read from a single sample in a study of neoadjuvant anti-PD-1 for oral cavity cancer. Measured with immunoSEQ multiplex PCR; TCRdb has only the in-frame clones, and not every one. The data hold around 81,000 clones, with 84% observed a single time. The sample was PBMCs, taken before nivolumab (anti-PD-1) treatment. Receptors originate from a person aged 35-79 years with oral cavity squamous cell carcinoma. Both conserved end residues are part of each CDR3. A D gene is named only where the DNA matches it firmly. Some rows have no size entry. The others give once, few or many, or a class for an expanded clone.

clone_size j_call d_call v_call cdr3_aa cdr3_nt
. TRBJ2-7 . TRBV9 CASSVGGNEQYF TGTGCCAGCAGCGTAGGAGGGAACGAGCAGTACTTC
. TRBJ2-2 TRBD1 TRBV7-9 CASSLGSGTGTGELFF TGTGCCAGCAGCTTAGGGTCCGGGACAGGGACCGGGGAGCTGTTTTTT
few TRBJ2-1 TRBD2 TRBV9 CASSVVAGGPLENEQFF TGTGCCAGCAGCGTGGTAGCGGGAGGGCCGTTGGAAAATGAGCAGTTCTTC
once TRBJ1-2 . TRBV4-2 CASSQAPAQAVYGYTF TGTGCCAGCAGCCAAGCCCCGGCCCAGGCGGTCTATGGCTACACCTTC
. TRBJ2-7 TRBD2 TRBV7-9 CASSLGLAGAREQYF TGTGCCAGCAGCTTAGGGCTAGCGGGAGCGAGAGAGCAGTACTTC
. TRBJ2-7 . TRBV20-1 CSASGTYEQYF TGCAGTGCCTCCGGGACCTACGAGCAGTACTTC
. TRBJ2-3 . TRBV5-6 CASSLGGSWGTDTQYF TGTGCCAGCAGCTTGGGGGGGAGCTGGGGAACAGATACGCAGTATTTT
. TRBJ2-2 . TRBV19 CASSIDGLTGELFF TGTGCCAGTAGTATAGACGGGTTGACCGGGGAGCTGTTTTTT
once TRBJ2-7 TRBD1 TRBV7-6 CASSLMGQVAWRENYEQYF TGTGCCAGCAGCTTGATGGGACAGGTAGCGTGGCGGGAAAATTACGAGCAGTACTTC
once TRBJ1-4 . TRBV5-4 CASSLEDGSEKLFF TGTGCCAGCAGCTTGGAAGACGGAAGTGAAAAACTGTTTTTT
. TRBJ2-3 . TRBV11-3 CASIEWTRSPTDTQYF TGTGCCAGCATCGAGTGGACCAGATCTCCGACAGATACGCAGTATTTT
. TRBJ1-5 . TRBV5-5 CASSFFSNQPQHF TGTGCCAGCAGCTTCTTTTCCAATCAGCCCCAGCATTTT
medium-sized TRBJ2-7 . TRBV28 CASSPRTRPYEQYF TGTGCCAGCAGTCCTCGGACTCGACCCTACGAGCAGTACTTC
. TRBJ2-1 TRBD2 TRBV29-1 CSVNPAGGPGQFF TGCAGCGTTAATCCAGCGGGAGGTCCGGGGCAGTTCTTC
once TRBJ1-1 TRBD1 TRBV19 CASSTRQGNMNTEAFF TGTGCCAGTAGTACTCGACAGGGAAACATGAACACTGAAGCTTTCTTT